The 2 T cell receptor beta chains in this list originate from one sample, sequenced in a study of cytomegalovirus exposure and HLA in healthy donors listed by TCRdb under 2017. Library preparation used the immunoSEQ multiplex PCR assay. What TCRdb holds here is the immuneACCESS table cut down to in-frame rearrangements. Part of the clones is not present; checked against another copy, under half of the missing clones reflect an unresolved V gene, and the others are unexplained. Here the sample has roughly 86,000 clones; almost 97% occur a single time. The top ten clonotypes cover roughly 1.6% of the sample. Sample: PBMCs. The source of these receptors is a man aged 18 to 29 in good health and CMV-seropositive.

This chain links TRBV9 with TRBJ2-1, with 13 nucleotides matching TRBD2. This CDR3 contains 16 residues. The ends lost 3 bases at V and 6 bases at J; junction bases unmatched: 6. Germline CDR1 SGDLS, CDR2 YYNGEE. The CDR3 region is CASSAPGLAGTNEQFF. Written as DNA, the CDR3 is TGTGCCAGCAGCGCCCCGGGACTAGCGGGAACCAATGAGCAGTTCTTC.

V is TRBV7-8 and J is TRBJ1-4; D gene ambiguous. Germline V gives CDR1 SGHVS, CDR2 FQNEAQ. V lost 0 bases to trimming and J lost 8 bases, with 13 bases between them. There are 15 residues in the CDR3. The CDR3 sequence: CASSLASVNREKLFF. The CDR3 DNA reads TGTGCCAGCAGCTTAGCCTCTGTAAACCGGGAAAAACTGTTTTTT. The full variable domain, completed using reference TRBV7-8 and TRBJ1-4, is GAGVSQSPRYKVAKRGQDVALRCDPISGHVSLFWYQQALGQGPEFLTYFQNEAQLDKSGLPSDRFFAERPEGSVSTLKIQRTQQEDSAVYLCASSLASVNREKLFFGSGTQLSVL.